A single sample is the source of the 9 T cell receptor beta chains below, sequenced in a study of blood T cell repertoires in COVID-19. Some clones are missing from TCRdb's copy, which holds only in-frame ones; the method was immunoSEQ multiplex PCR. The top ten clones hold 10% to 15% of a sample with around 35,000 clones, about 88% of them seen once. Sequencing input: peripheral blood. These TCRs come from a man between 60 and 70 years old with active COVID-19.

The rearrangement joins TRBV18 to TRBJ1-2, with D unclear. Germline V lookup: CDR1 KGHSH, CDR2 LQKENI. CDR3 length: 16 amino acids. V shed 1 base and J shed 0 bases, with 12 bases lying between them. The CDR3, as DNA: TGTGCCAGCTCACCACACCCGCCCGGAGCTAACTATGGCTACACCTTC. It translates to CASSPHPPGANYGYTF.

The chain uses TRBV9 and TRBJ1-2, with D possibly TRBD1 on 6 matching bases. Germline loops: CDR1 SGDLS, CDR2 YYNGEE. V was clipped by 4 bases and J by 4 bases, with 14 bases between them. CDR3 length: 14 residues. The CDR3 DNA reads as TGTGCCAGCAGCACTGGTACAGGGTCCTATGGCTACACCTTC. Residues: CASSTGTGSYGYTF.

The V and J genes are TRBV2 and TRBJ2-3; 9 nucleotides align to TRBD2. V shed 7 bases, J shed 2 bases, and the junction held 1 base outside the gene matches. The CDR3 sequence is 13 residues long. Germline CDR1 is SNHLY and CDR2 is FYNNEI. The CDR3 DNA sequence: TGTGCCAGCAAGCGGGAGGCCACAGATACGCAGTATTTT. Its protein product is CASKREATDTQYF.

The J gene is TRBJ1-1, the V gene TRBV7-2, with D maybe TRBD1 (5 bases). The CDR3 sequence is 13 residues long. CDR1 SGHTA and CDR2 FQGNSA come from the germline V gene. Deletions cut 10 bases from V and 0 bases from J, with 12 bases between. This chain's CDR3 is CANGRGMNTEAFF. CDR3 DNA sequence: TGTGCCAACGGAAGGGGAATGAACACTGAAGCTTTCTTT.

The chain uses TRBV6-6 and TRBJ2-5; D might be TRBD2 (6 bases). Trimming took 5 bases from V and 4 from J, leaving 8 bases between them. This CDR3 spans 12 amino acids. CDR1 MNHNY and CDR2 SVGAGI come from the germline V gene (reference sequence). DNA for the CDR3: TGTGCCAGCAGTGGAGGGGCAGAGACCCAGTACTTC. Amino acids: CASSGGAETQYF.

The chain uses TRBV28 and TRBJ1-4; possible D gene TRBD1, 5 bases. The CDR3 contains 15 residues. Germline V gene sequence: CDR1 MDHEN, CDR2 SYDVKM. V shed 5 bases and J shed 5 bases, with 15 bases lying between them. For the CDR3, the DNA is TGTGCCAGCAGTCCGACAGTCTCCTCAAATGAAAAACTGTTTTTT. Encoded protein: CASSPTVSSNEKLFF.

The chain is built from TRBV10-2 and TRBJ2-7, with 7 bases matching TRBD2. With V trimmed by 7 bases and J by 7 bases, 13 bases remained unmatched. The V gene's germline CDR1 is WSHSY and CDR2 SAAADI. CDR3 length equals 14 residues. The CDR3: CASKELAAGSEQYF. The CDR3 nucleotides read TGCGCCAGCAAAGAGCTGGCAGCGGGAAGTGAGCAGTACTTC.

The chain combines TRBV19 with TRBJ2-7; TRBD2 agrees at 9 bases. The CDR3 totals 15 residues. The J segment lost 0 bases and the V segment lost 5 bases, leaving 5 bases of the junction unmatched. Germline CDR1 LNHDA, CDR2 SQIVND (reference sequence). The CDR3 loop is CASSLAGSNSYEQYF. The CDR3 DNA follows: TGTGCCAGTAGTCTAGCGGGAAGCAACTCCTACGAGCAGTACTTC.

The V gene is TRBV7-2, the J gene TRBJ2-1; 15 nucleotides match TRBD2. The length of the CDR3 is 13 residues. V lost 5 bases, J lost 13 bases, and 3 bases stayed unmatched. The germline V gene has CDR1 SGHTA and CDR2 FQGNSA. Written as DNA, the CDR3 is TGTGCCAGCAGCGGACTAGCGGGAGGGCCTCAGTTCTTC. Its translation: CASSGLAGGPQFF.